Below are 10 T cell receptor beta chains sequenced from a single sample in a study of monozygotic twins with inflammatory bowel disease. TCRdb re-called the 5' RACE reads and shows each CDR3 protein once, DNA omitted. This table lists 350,000 to 400,000 distinct CDR3 sequences. The specimen sequenced was blood. The receptor source for this set is a human donor with ulcerative colitis or Crohn's disease, or a healthy co-twin of an affected twin (not recorded which).

The chain is built from TRBV18 and TRBJ2-5. Per germline, CDR1 KGHSH and CDR2 LQKENI. This CDR3 has 12 amino acids. CDR3 amino acids: CASSTAKETQYF.

The V gene is TRBV19, the J gene TRBJ2-5; TCRdb outputs TRBD1, but without DNA this stays unchecked. Germline CDR1 and CDR2: LNHDA and SQIVND (reference sequence). The CDR3 is 11 amino acids. This CDR3 reads CAIRPGETQYF.

The rearrangement links TRBV11-1 to TRBJ2-5; checking the TCRdb D call of TRBD2 is not possible without DNA. The CDR3 is made up of 18 amino acids. Germline V gene data show CDR1 as SGHAT and CDR2 as FQDESV (reference sequence). The CDR3 region is CASSPIAGGGLYQETQYF.

The J gene is TRBJ1-2, the V gene TRBV9; TCRdb picks TRBD1, but there is no DNA to check that call. CDR1 is SGDLS and CDR2 is YYNGEE in the germline V gene. This CDR3 is 14 amino acids long. CDR3 protein: CASRGDRVNHGYTF.

The CDR3 loop is CASSLARTEGYTF. The chain carries TRBV7-9 and TRBJ1-2; the D gene TCRdb calls, TRBD1, cannot be checked with no DNA. The CDR3 consists of 13 residues. Germline CDR1 SEHNR, CDR2 FQNEAQ (reference sequence).

The chain uses TRBV6-2 or TRBV6-3 and TRBJ1-1; TCRdb's D call, TRBD1, is unchecked because there is no DNA. The CDR3 extends over 14 amino acids. The germline V gene has CDR1 MNHEY and CDR2 SVGEGT. CDR3 sequence reads: CASSFVRENTEAFF.

The rearrangement uses TRBV15 and TRBJ2-5; TCRdb calls TRBD1, which cannot be checked without DNA. The CDR3 extends over 16 amino acids. The V gene's germline CDR1 is LNHNV and CDR2 YYDKDF (reference sequence). This chain's CDR3 is CATSSSLRGARETQYF.

The chain links TRBV27 to TRBJ2-7; TCRdb returns TRBD1, unconfirmable since there is no DNA. CDR3 size: 15 residues. Germline CDR1 reads MNHEY; CDR2 reads SMNVEV (reference sequence). CDR3 sequence: CASSSSLGTTYEQYF.

This rearrangement joins TRBV12-3 or TRBV12-4 to TRBJ2-3. There are 14 residues in the CDR3. The CDR3 protein is CASSLSQSTDTQYF.

This rearrangement joins TRBV6-2 or TRBV6-3 to TRBJ1-1. Germline CDR1 and CDR2: MNHEY and SVGEGT. The CDR3 consists of 13 residues. The CDR3 spells CASSYNGVTEAFF.